This TCR beta chain was sequenced in a study of cytomegalovirus exposure and HLA in healthy donors. Study details: Earlier findings included about 120 million unique TCR beta sequences obtained from 150 million to 200 million T cells.

PCR primers comprised 60 Vbeta and 13 Jbeta primers. Repertoires were generated with immunoSEQ multiplex PCR, while TCRdb's copy carries only in-frame clones and drops some. The sample holds 210,000 or so clones, roughly 84% seen once. The CDR3 is 15 residues long. With 0 bases removed from V and 4 bases from J, the gap between germline ends came to 11 bases. Germline CDR1 SGHRS, CDR2 YFSETQ. Overall study results and limits: Clonal expansion, a later analysis showed, was greater in HLA-associated TCR beta chains than in equally common others. Earlier analysis looked at TCR beta V segments, and most were productive about 87% or about 30% of the time. Rarity characterized most TCR sequences, yet some public TCRs appeared in many donors.

On this clone: Its antigen is currently unknown.

The source of this sequence is a human donor in good health. The genes are TRBV5-1 and TRBJ2-1; a possible D gene is TRBD2 (5 bases). Sequenced material: PBMCs. CDR3 sequence (DNA): TGCGCCAGCAGCTTGGCCGAGGCGGGTTACAATGAGCAGTTCTTC. Translating it yields CASSLAEAGYNEQFF.